A single sample gave rise to the 6 T cell receptor beta chains below, sequenced in a study of shared clonotypes between healthy human individuals. The assay was immunoSEQ multiplex PCR, and TCRdb's table has in-frame clones only and misses some. The repertoire has around 1,100,000 clones, about 72% of them found once; the top ten carry more than 0.85%. What was sequenced was memory CD4+ T cells from PBMCs. The subset was: CD45RA-negative fraction. All receptors come from a man younger than 35 in good health. Some clones in this sample may be carry-over from other donors' samples.

DNA for the CDR3: TGCGCCAGCAGCGTCAGGGAGTACCAAGAGACCCAGTACTTC. Its translation: CASSVREYQETQYF. V gene TRBV4-1 combines with J gene TRBJ2-5; the D call may be TRBD1 or TRBD2 (5 bases each). This CDR3 has 14 residues. V was clipped by 5 bases and J by 0 bases, with 10 bases between them. CDR1 and CDR2 from the germline V gene are MGHRA and YSYEKL.

CDR3 sequence reads: CAISTGQQETQYF. The CDR3 DNA is TGTGCCATCAGTACGGGACAACAAGAGACCCAGTACTTC. J is TRBJ2-5 and V is TRBV10-3; possibly TRBD1 for D (6 bases). Germline assignment: CDR1 ENHRY and CDR2 SYGVKD. This CDR3 has 13 amino acids. The V end was cut by 5 bases, the J end by 2 bases, with 9 bases between.

V usage is TRBV5-1 and J usage is TRBJ2-1, with D maybe TRBD1 (5 bases). This CDR3 contains 16 residues. The ends were cut back, 0 bases at V and 0 bases at J, with 10 bases in the middle. The germline gives CDR1 SGHRS, CDR2 YFSETQ. CDR3 coding DNA: TGCGCCAGCAGCTTGGGATGGGGCAGCTCCTACAATGAGCAGTTCTTC. It is translated as CASSLGWGSSYNEQFF.

About this clone itself: Other DNA variants within this sample encode the same CDR3. The gene calls are TRBV28 and TRBJ2-7, with D maybe TRBD2 (6 bases). V was clipped by 3 bases and J by 1 base, with 10 bases between them. This CDR3 has 14 residues. From germline, CDR1 is MDHEN and CDR2 SYDVKM. Written as DNA, the CDR3 is TGTGCCAGCAGTTTGGGAGGCTTGTCCTACGAGCAGTACTTC. This translates into CASSLGGLSYEQYF. The complete variable domain, with remaining parts taken from reference TRBV28 and TRBJ2-7, reads DVKVTQSSRYLVKRTGEKVFLECVQDMDHENMFWYRQDPGLGLRLIYFSYDVKMKEKGDIPEGYSVSREKKERFSLILESASTNQTSMYLCASSLGGLSYEQYFGPGTRLTVT.

This clone was counted only a few times. The chain uses TRBV5-6 and TRBJ1-2, with unresolved D. Trimming left V 4 bases short and J 12 bases short, with 13 bases between. The germline CDR1 and CDR2 sequences are SGHDT and YYEEEE. The CDR3 totals 11 residues. CDR3 protein: CASSRAGEDTF. For the CDR3, the DNA is TGTGCCAGCAGCCGGGCGGGTGAGGACACCTTC.

The rearrangement links TRBV5-1 to TRBJ2-3, with D unresolved. Trimming stripped 2 bases from V and 2 bases from J, with 9 bases between. Germline assignment: CDR1 SGHRS and CDR2 YFSETQ. The length of the CDR3 is 14 residues. The CDR3 loop reads CASSFMSHTDTQYF. The CDR3 nucleotides are TGCGCCAGCAGCTTTATGTCCCACACAGATACGCAGTATTTT.